The 16 T cell receptor beta chains given below trace back to one sample, sequenced in a study of beta chain features in type 1 diabetes (dated by TCRdb to the late 2010s). Broad study findings and their caveats: In all four CD4+ subsets, TCRB CDR3 length was moderately but significantly shorter in type 1 diabetes patients.

The library came from the immunoSEQ multiplex PCR assay. The entire amount of isolated RNA was reverse transcribed using the High Capacity cDNA Reverse Transcription Kit, so the sequenced TCRB transcripts were expressed ones. In TCRdb, the immuneACCESS table is reduced to in-frame sequences with V and J assigned. These tables do not hold every clone; where another copy was compared, an unresolved V gene accounts for under half, and the others remain unexplained. The sample data list more than 250,000 clones, and 15% of these were observed just once. The biggest ten clones account for roughly 0.015% of the sample. These receptors have no known antigen. Sequenced material: naive CD4+ T cells from blood. The label giving this sample's cell subset or site can be read as: true naive CD4+ T cells. The receptor source for this set is a man between 18 and 35 years old with type 1 diabetes.

Only a few counts were recorded for this clone. The V and J genes are TRBV5-4 and TRBJ2-1; D may be TRBD2 (6 bases). Germline values: CDR1 SGHNT, CDR2 YYREEE (reference sequence). The CDR3 contains 14 residues. V was pared by 6 bases and J by 7 bases, with 17 bases between. CDR3 amino acids: CASTLGGAVNEQFF. CDR3 coding DNA: TGTGCCAGCACCCTCGGCGGGGCGGTTAATGAGCAGTTCTTC.

The chain joins TRBV19 to TRBJ2-1, with 7 bases that match TRBD2. V shed 1 base and J 0 bases; nucleotides not matched to a gene: 3. This CDR3 has 16 residues. CDR1 is LNHDA and CDR2 is SQIVND in the germline V gene (reference sequence). CDR3 in DNA: TGTGCCAGTAGTATAGGTAGCGGGTACTCCTACAATGAGCAGTTCTTC. It translates to CASSIGSGYSYNEQFF.

V usage is TRBV11-2 and J usage is TRBJ1-2, with a tentative D call TRBD1 (5 bases). The ends were cut back, 1 base at V and 12 bases at J, with 15 bases in the middle. The CDR3 loop spans 13 amino acids. From germline, CDR1 is SGHAT and CDR2 FQNNGV. The CDR3 sequence: CASSLASQGRHTF. As DNA, the CDR3 is TGTGCCAGCAGCTTAGCTTCGCAGGGAAGACACACCTTC.

The V call is TRBV28, the J call TRBJ2-7, with TRBD1 matching over 7 bases. The CDR3 consists of 13 residues. Per germline, CDR1 MDHEN and CDR2 SYDVKM. J lost 0 bases, V lost 11 bases, and 7 bases had no gene match. The CDR3 is CAGNRGNSYEQYF. In nucleotides, the CDR3 is TGTGCCGGGAACAGGGGCAACTCCTACGAGCAGTACTTC. The variable domain in full, completed from reference TRBV28 and TRBJ2-7, reads DVKVTQSSRYLVKRTGEKVFLECVQDMDHENMFWYRQDPGLGLRLIYFSYDVKMKEKGDIPEGYSVSREKKERFSLILESASTNQTSMYLCAGNRGNSYEQYFGPGTRLTVT.

This clone was seen only a few times. This sequence joins TRBV30 and TRBJ2-7, with D hard to call. This CDR3 region has 12 residues. V lost 8 bases to trimming and J lost 4 bases, with 15 bases between them. CDR1 GTSNPN and CDR2 SVGIG come from the germline V gene (reference sequence). The CDR3 loop is CAVKRAYYEQYF. CDR3 coding DNA: TGTGCCGTAAAACGCGCCTATTACGAGCAGTACTTC.

The chain couples TRBV30 to TRBJ2-5; 9 positions agree with TRBD2. Germline V gene lookup returns CDR1 GTSNPN and CDR2 SVGIG (reference sequence). With 0 bases clipped from V and 5 bases from J, the junction kept 10 bases outside the gene matches. The CDR3 is made up of 16 amino acids. In DNA form, the CDR3 reads TGTGCCTGGAGTGTATCCGGCGGGAGGGCCGTCGAGACCCAGTACTTC. Translated: CAWSVSGGRAVETQYF.

The rearrangement links TRBV5-1 to TRBJ2-1, with D perhaps TRBD1 (6 bases). From germline, CDR1 is SGHRS and CDR2 YFSETQ. Trimming took off 4 bases at V and 0 bases at J, with 8 bases between the two ends. This CDR3 is built from 14 residues. The CDR3 DNA follows: TGCGCCAGCAGCCCAGGGGTCTCCTACAATGAGCAGTTCTTC. This sequence encodes CASSPGVSYNEQFF.

This clone occurred a few times. This sequence joins TRBV5-1 and TRBJ2-3; 11 bases are shared with TRBD2. Germline V CDR1 and CDR2: SGHRS, YFSETQ. V shed 1 base and J 5 bases; nucleotides not matched to a gene: 3. This CDR3 comprises 15 residues. This chain's CDR3 is CASSLTSGSIDTQYF. The CDR3 region has the DNA TGCGCCAGCAGCTTGACTAGCGGGAGTATAGATACGCAGTATTTT.

The V and J genes are TRBV29-1 and TRBJ1-2; 7 nucleotides agree with TRBD1. The CDR3 is 14 amino acids. The germline V gene encodes CDR1 SQVTM and CDR2 ANQGSEA. Losses at the gene ends were 6 bases for V and 6 bases for J; bases not matched to a gene: 13. DNA for the CDR3: TGCAGCGTCGATCGCCGACAGGGAAGCAATGGCTACACCTTC. Residues: CSVDRRQGSNGYTF.

The chain links TRBV18 to TRBJ1-2; D call uncertain. The CDR3 loop spans 15 amino acids. Germline V gene sequence: CDR1 KGHSH, CDR2 LQKENI. Trimming removed 2 bases at V and 0 bases at J, with 10 bases between. For the CDR3, the DNA is TGTGCCAGCTCACCATCCCAGGCTACTAACTATGGCTACACCTTC. Amino acid sequence: CASSPSQATNYGYTF.

This clone was detected a few times. V usage is TRBV5-4 and J usage is TRBJ2-5, with 8 nucleotides matching TRBD2. Germline assignment: CDR1 SGHNT and CDR2 YYREEE (reference sequence). This CDR3 has 15 amino acids. Trimming took 4 bases from V and 2 from J; bases not matched to a gene: 7. The CDR3 nucleotides read TGTGCCAGCAGCGACGGGAGCGGGGGTCAAGAGACCCAGTACTTC. Translation gives CASSDGSGGQETQYF.

The gene calls are TRBV5-1 and TRBJ2-5; 9 bases align to TRBD1. The CDR3 contains 15 residues. Trimming at V came to 4 bases and at J to 7 bases, leaving 11 bases not matched to a gene. The germline V gene encodes CDR1 SGHRS and CDR2 YFSETQ. CDR3: CASSTGQGLEGTQYF. In nucleotides, the CDR3 is TGCGCCAGCAGCACGGGACAGGGCCTCGAGGGGACCCAGTACTTC.

The chain recombines TRBV28 with TRBJ2-3; TRBD2 agrees at 12 bases. The J segment lost 2 bases and the V segment lost 4 bases, leaving 16 bases of the junction unmatched. Germline V gene lookup returns CDR1 MDHEN and CDR2 SYDVKM. The CDR3 has 20 residues. CDR3: CASSYPRTSGKSSLTDTQYF. The CDR3 bases are TGTGCCAGCAGTTACCCCAGGACTAGCGGGAAATCCAGTCTCACAGATACGCAGTATTTT. Supplemented by reference TRBV28 and TRBJ2-3, the full variable domain reads DVKVTQSSRYLVKRTGEKVFLECVQDMDHENMFWYRQDPGLGLRLIYFSYDVKMKEKGDIPEGYSVSREKKERFSLILESASTNQTSMYLCASSYPRTSGKSSLTDTQYFGPGTRLTVL.

The chain recombines TRBV10-3 with TRBJ1-1; no firm D call. Trimming stripped 8 bases from V and 0 bases from J, with 10 bases between. Germline CDR1 reads ENHRY; CDR2 reads SYGVKD. The CDR3 runs 13 residues. The CDR3 protein is CAILSQLNTEAFF. The CDR3 DNA sequence: TGTGCCATCTTGTCACAGTTGAACACTGAAGCTTTCTTT.

The chain's CDR3 is CASSGTGTVGYTF. The CDR3 DNA follows: TGCGCCAGCAGTGGGACAGGGACCGTGGGCTACACCTTC. The chain recombines TRBV10-1 with TRBJ1-2; 8 bases align to TRBD1. This CDR3 region has 13 residues. CDR1 is WNHNN and CDR2 is SYGVQD in the germline V gene (reference sequence). The junction had 6 bases not matched to a gene; V was cut back by 4 bases and J by 8 bases.

The J gene is TRBJ2-3, the V gene TRBV18; D not resolved. With 0 bases removed from V and 4 bases from J, the gap between germline ends came to 11 bases. This CDR3 comprises 15 residues. Germline V gene data show CDR1 as KGHSH and CDR2 as LQKENI. The CDR3, as DNA: TGTGCCAGCTCACCACCGGCAGTGCCTTCAGATACGCAGTATTTT. Translating gives CASSPPAVPSDTQYF.